This record covers a single T cell receptor (beta chain). The sample belongs to a study of blood T cell repertoires in COVID-19. Across the whole study: Both acute and convalescent COVID-19 samples were obtained from the United States, Italy and Spain.

Source study methods: Using reference gene primer amplification, nucleated cell counts were estimated. Profiling relied on immunoSEQ multiplex PCR, and the TCRdb table lists in-frame clones only, not all of them. V, J and clone size derive from that table, while D and trimming were established from the DNA sequence. In the table there are 150,000 to 200,000 clones, over 75% of which are singletons. J was trimmed by 0 bases and V by 7 bases; bases with no gene match: 13. Per the germline V gene, CDR1 is SQVTM and CDR2 is ANQGSEA. This CDR3 comprises 17 residues. The receptor's source is a man between 70 and 80 years old who had recovered from COVID-19. The rearrangement joins TRBV29-1 to TRBJ2-3, with TRBD2 identical over 10 bases. The sample taken for sequencing was peripheral blood. The CDR3 coding sequence is TGCAGCGCGGATCCAAGGACTAGCGGTTTTAGCACAGATACGCAGTATTTT. Translation: CSADPRTSGFSTDTQYF.